The next 14 T cell receptor beta chains were all read from a single sample in a study of neoadjuvant anti-PD-1 for oral cavity cancer. Only in-frame clones appear in the TCRdb table, and some are missing; sequencing was by immunoSEQ multiplex PCR. This table holds 84,000 or so clones, about 84% found once. The sequenced sample was PBMCs, obtained before nivolumab (anti-PD-1) treatment. All receptors derive from a person between 40 and 85 years old with oral cavity squamous cell carcinoma.

This sequence joins TRBV29-1 and TRBJ2-3, with D tentatively TRBD2 (5 bases). The germline V gene has CDR1 SQVTM and CDR2 ANQGSEA. This CDR3 is built from 18 residues. V lost 2 bases to trimming and J lost 4 bases, with 25 bases between them. The CDR3 loop reads CSVESLGKAAQEADTQYF. The CDR3 DNA is TGCAGCGTTGAATCCCTTGGGAAAGCGGCCCAAGAGGCAGATACGCAGTATTTT.

The chain joins TRBV2 to TRBJ2-1; D not resolved. The CDR3 sequence is 12 residues long. Germline V gene lookup returns CDR1 SNHLY and CDR2 FYNNEI. V lost 5 bases and J 6 bases, leaving 8 bases between the germline ends. The CDR3 loop reads CASSTLVNEQFF. The DNA of the CDR3 is TGTGCCAGCAGTACACTGGTCAATGAGCAGTTCTTC.

The chain carries TRBV5-6 and TRBJ2-1, with D perhaps TRBD1 (5 bases). This CDR3 has 17 residues. Germline V gene lookup returns CDR1 SGHDT and CDR2 YYEEEE. V gave up 0 bases and J gave up 0 bases, with 13 bases separating them. The CDR3 sequence: CASSLGPPGYSYNEQFF. CDR3 coding DNA: TGTGCCAGCAGCTTGGGGCCCCCAGGGTACTCCTACAATGAGCAGTTCTTC.

This rearrangement joins TRBV6-5 to TRBJ2-5, with unresolved D. Trimming pared 4 bases from V and 4 bases from J, leaving 10 bases between. From germline, CDR1 is MNHEY and CDR2 SVGAGI. CDR3 size: 13 residues. CDR3 nucleotide sequence: TGTGCCAGCAGTTCGCCAGCTTTAGAGACCCAGTACTTC. Encoded protein: CASSSPALETQYF.

The J gene is TRBJ2-3, the V gene TRBV4-1; 8 nucleotides match TRBD2. The CDR3 has 17 residues. Germline values: CDR1 MGHRA, CDR2 YSYEKL. Trimming removed 4 bases from V and 0 bases from J; junction bases left unmatched: 9. The CDR3 here is CASSPGRSGSSTDTQYF. The CDR3 nucleotides are TGCGCCAGCAGCCCGGGGAGGAGCGGGAGTAGCACAGATACGCAGTATTTT.

The CDR3 reads CASSYSVRESYEQYF. In DNA form, the CDR3 reads TGTGCCAGCAGTTACTCAGTGCGGGAGTCCTACGAGCAGTACTTC. The chain combines TRBV6-5 with TRBJ2-7, with 7 bases identical to TRBD2. J lost 1 base, V lost 0 bases, and 3 bases had no gene match. The germline V gene has CDR1 MNHEY and CDR2 SVGAGI. CDR3 length: 15 residues.

The chain has TRBV5-1 and TRBJ2-5; D remains unclear. The CDR3 has 15 residues. Germline loops: CDR1 SGHRS, CDR2 YFSETQ. With 6 bases removed from V and 5 bases from J, the gap between germline ends came to 20 bases. CDR3 DNA sequence: TGCGCCAGCACCCCCACCGGGTGGCCTCCGGAGACCCAGTACTTC. Amino acids: CASTPTGWPPETQYF.

The sample holds one count of this clone. V usage is TRBV29-1 and J usage is TRBJ2-1; 9 bases map to TRBD1. The CDR3 extends over 14 amino acids. Per germline, CDR1 SQVTM and CDR2 ANQGSEA. V trimming: 5 bases; J trimming: 3 bases; junction bases outside the gene matches: 5. CDR3 loop: CSVRPGQGYNEQFF. CDR3 in DNA: TGCAGCGTTCGACCGGGACAGGGCTACAATGAGCAGTTCTTC.

V usage is TRBV30 and J usage is TRBJ2-5; D not resolved. The V gene's germline CDR1 is GTSNPN and CDR2 SVGIG (reference sequence). V lost 0 bases and J 2 bases, leaving 7 bases between the germline ends. CDR3 length: 13 amino acids. The CDR3 spells CAWSVVLQETQYF. The CDR3 DNA reads TGTGCCTGGAGTGTAGTGCTTCAAGAGACCCAGTACTTC.

This sequence joins TRBV4-1 and TRBJ1-2, with D possibly matching TRBD1 (5 bases). The V gene lost 4 bases and the J gene lost 4 bases, with 10 bases spanning the gap. The germline CDR1 and CDR2 sequences are MGHRA and YSYEKL. The CDR3 spans 13 residues. In DNA, the CDR3 is TGCGCCAGCAGCCCCACAGGTTTCTATGGCTACACCTTC. This encodes CASSPTGFYGYTF.

V is TRBV5-6 and J is TRBJ1-2; no clear D gene. The germline V gene has CDR1 SGHDT and CDR2 YYEEEE. Trimming removed 5 bases from V and 5 bases from J, with 10 bases in between. This CDR3 spans 12 amino acids. In DNA, the CDR3 is TGTGCCAGCAGTCCTCGACCTTATGGCTACACCTTC. It yields the protein CASSPRPYGYTF.

This chain links TRBV25-1 with TRBJ2-5; D is unresolved. V lost 5 bases, J lost 1 base, and 5 bases lay in between. This CDR3 is 12 amino acids long. Germline V CDR1 and CDR2: MGHDK, SYGVNS. Written as DNA, the CDR3 is TGTGCCAGCAGTCGGGCCCAAGAGACCCAGTACTTC. This encodes CASSRAQETQYF.

V and J are TRBV10-1 and TRBJ2-2; no reliable D call. The length of the CDR3 is 12 residues. Germline V CDR1 and CDR2: WNHNN, SYGVQD (reference sequence). V was shortened by 3 bases and J by 5 bases, with 4 bases between the two germline ends. Here the CDR3 reads CASSEHTGELFF. CDR3 coding DNA: TGCGCCAGCAGTGAACATACCGGGGAGCTGTTTTTT.

The chain is built from TRBV27 and TRBJ1-1; the match to TRBD1 covers 8 bases. Germline values: CDR1 MNHEY, CDR2 SMNVEV (reference sequence). V gave up 5 bases and J gave up 0 bases; unmatched junction bases: 5. CDR3 size: 15 residues. The CDR3 loop reads CASSRQGRVNTEAFF. CDR3 in DNA: TGTGCCAGCAGTAGACAGGGGAGAGTGAACACTGAAGCTTTCTTT.